This note documents a single T cell receptor beta chain sequence. This clonotype was detected ten times or more. This clone's antigen is unknown. One base away there is no much larger clone; base qualities are not given. The sample belongs to a study of T cells in Graves' hyperthyroidism and ophthalmopathy (dated by TCRdb to between 2018 and 2021). About the investigation overall: Peripheral blood samples were taken at initial diagnosis, before any treatment was given. TCR V-J signatures able to tell the groups apart were searched for in a discovery cohort of 90 to 100 patients, of whom about 40 had Graves' ophthalmopathy and some 60 had stable Graves' hyperthyroidism. An independent validation cohort of under 20 hyperthyroidism patients and approximately 16 patients who later progressed to ophthalmopathy tested prospective prediction of ophthalmopathy. The 100 discovery patients were divided at random into training and test sets in a 7:3 ratio. Thyroid tissue and blood T-cell repertoires from more than five Graves' hyperthyroidism patients were also compared in the study. Following sampling, methimazole starting at 30 mg daily was given to hyperthyroidism patients, and high-dose intravenous methylprednisolone was given to ophthalmopathy patients. The paper reports TCR Vbeta CDR3 sequencing of over 130 peripheral blood samples: 43 ophthalmopathy, about 75 hyperthyroidism and around 17 progressor patients.

Study-wide findings and limitations: During validation, the model predicted progression to ophthalmopathy a median of approximately six months ahead of onset, with almost 71% sensitivity and 72% to 80% specificity. No statistical method was used to set the sample size in advance, and investigators knew the group allocation. In cross-validation, a model built on a 13 V-J signature told ophthalmopathy apart from stable hyperthyroidism with 85% to 90% sensitivity and approximately 81% specificity, and in testing the same model reached 80%/75%. Most expanded thyroid clonotypes (frequency above 0.001) were also detected in blood, a finding suggesting that blood repertoires may reflect thyroid immune responses.

The TCR beta CDR3 regions were amplified from RNA transcripts. For the first round of RT-PCR on the TCR CDR3, the HTBI primer set was used together with the Qiagen OneStep RT-PCR kit. Libraries were constructed in a second round of multiplex PCR, after which size selection and purification were carried out. The libraries were sequenced on an Illumina HiSeq2000 using paired-end 100 bp reads. Concerning the study's data processing: Raw data were processed with SOAPnuke, discarding reads with adapters, uncalled bases, mean Phred below 15, or no exact constant-primer or identifier match. COPE v1.2.5 was used to merge the high-quality paired reads, and each unique nucleotide sequence was defined as a clonotype. MiTCR v1.1 was used to align the clonotypes against IMGT TRBV, TRBD and TRBJ reference segments. The analysis included only V-J combinations with a frequency above 0.0001, which together covered roughly 99% of the repertoires. A TCS score was defined as the ratio between F50 (clonal expansion) and ExV (chaos), using BLOSUM62-based TCRdist between CDR3 peptides within each V-J. Welch's t-statistics and random forest reduced several hundred V-J features to about 12, which were used in a naive Bayes classifier (R e1071). The public reads were reprocessed in TCRdb via fastp at Q25 and MiXCR, keeping in-frame beta chains. Merged by CDR3 protein, the rows form single entries marked with the most common genes and DNA. TCRdb's processing, not the authors', yielded these V and J calls. Counted in this sample were around 600,000 distinct CDR3 sequences; 13% to 15% of them appeared once. The biggest ten clones account for around 12% of the sample.

In the ophthalmopathy patients, disease was moderately to severely active, with a Clinical Activity Score of 3 or more, a NOSPECS grade of 4 or more, and a duration of less than 3 months. Patients with uncontrolled infections, other autoimmune diseases, pregnancy or lactation were excluded. Diagnoses were based on clinical symptoms, serum thyroxine and TRAb, thyroid ultrasound and orbital computed tomography. PBMCs were separated from 7.5 to 10 ml of fresh peripheral blood using Ficoll-Paque density gradient centrifugation. Total RNA was extracted with Trizol reagent, and quality was checked on an Agilent 2100 Bioanalyzer. Looking up the germline V gene yields CDR1 SGHTA and CDR2 FQGNSA. The CDR3 numbers 16 residues from cysteine through phenylalanine. Only the CDR3 part of the read is kept: 48 bases, read in frame from the first base. V is clipped by 2 bases and J by 0 bases, and the sequence between their germline boundaries is 14 bases long.

The sample was blood. The rearranged chain carries TRBV7-2 and TRBJ2-7, with no D gene named confidently. The receptor was isolated from a woman aged 45-59 years with Graves' ophthalmopathy. The sequenced DNA is TGTGCCAGCAGCTTAAGGTCCTTTCAAAGCTCCTACGAGCAGTACTTC. This translates into CASSLRSFQSSYEQYF.